These 28 T cell receptor beta chains came from one sample sequenced in a study of T cells in Graves' hyperthyroidism and ophthalmopathy. The source material, RNA transcripts, was used to amplify TCR beta CDR3 regions. HTBI primers were employed in a first-round RT-PCR of the TCR CDR3. MiXCR was run by TCRdb on the multiplex PCR reads, yielding one entry per CDR3 protein. The data contain some 500,000 distinct CDR3 sequences, roughly 16% of them singletons. The sequenced sample consisted of blood. These receptors all come from a woman under 40 with Graves' ophthalmopathy.

About this clonotype: The junction and the germline gene differ at one end; a read error may be behind it. This chain uses TRBV18 with TRBJ2-5; D is unclear. The CDR3 is 17 residues long. Germline loops: CDR1 KGHSH, CDR2 LQKENI. As DNA, the CDR3 is TGTGCCAGCTCCTGCGTCGACACGAAAATAAACCATGAGACCCAGTACTTC. This encodes CASSCVDTKINHETQYF. Filled out from reference TRBV18 and TRBJ2-5, the complete variable domain reads NAGVMQNPRHLVRRRGQEARLRCSPMKGHSHVYWYRQLPEEGLKFMVYLQKENIIDESGMPKERFSAEFPKEGPSILRIQQVVRGDSAAYFCASSCVDTKINHETQYFGPGTRLLVL.

This clonotype was recorded a few times. This chain joins TRBV7-9 and TRBJ2-4; D unresolved. CDR3 length: 12 residues. CDR1 is SEHNR and CDR2 is FQNEAQ in the germline V gene (reference sequence). The V end was cut by 1 base, the J end by 6 bases, with 4 bases between. The CDR3 loop reads CASSLEGNIQYF. The CDR3 region has the DNA TGTGCCAGCAGCTTAGAGGGAAACATTCAGTACTTC.

This clonotype occurred a few times. The chain joins TRBV5-5 to TRBJ1-2, with D unresolved. The CDR3 totals 13 residues. V lost 4 bases and J 2 bases, leaving 9 bases between the germline ends. Germline V gene lookup returns CDR1 SGHKS and CDR2 YYEKEE (reference sequence). CDR3 nucleotide sequence: TGTGCCAGCAGCCCTGGATGGAACTATGGCTACACCTTC. Its translation: CASSPGWNYGYTF.

This clonotype was seen ten or more times. DNA of the CDR3: TGTGCCACCAGTGATTTGACCAGGAGCGATGAGCAGTTCTTC. It yields the protein CATSDLTRSDEQFF. This chain connects TRBV24-1 to TRBJ2-1; D is ambiguous. The CDR3 is made up of 14 amino acids. From germline, CDR1 is KGHDR and CDR2 SFDVKD. Trimming took off 0 bases at V and 8 bases at J, with 10 bases between the two ends.

This clonotype occurred a few times. The V gene is TRBV27, the J gene TRBJ2-3; 12 nucleotides match TRBD2. The germline CDR1 and CDR2 sequences are MNHEY and SMNVEV (reference sequence). This CDR3 contains 17 residues. V lost 1 base to trimming and J lost 6 bases; unmatched junction nucleotides: 8. CDR3 amino acids: CASSLFPTSGSIDTQYF. The CDR3 bases are TGTGCCAGCAGTTTATTTCCGACTAGCGGGAGTATCGATACGCAGTATTTT.

This chain joins TRBV7-9 and TRBJ2-7, with D possibly being TRBD2 (5 bases). Germline CDR1 is SEHNR and CDR2 is FQNEAQ (reference sequence). The V and J ends lost 1 base and 6 bases respectively, with 13 bases between them. The CDR3 runs to 14 residues. CDR3 in amino acids: CASSLGVGELEQYF. CDR3 coding DNA: TGTGCCAGCAGCTTAGGGGTTGGGGAGCTCGAGCAGTACTTC. Drawing the rest from reference TRBV7-9 and TRBJ2-7, the complete variable domain is DTGVSQNPRHKITKRGQNVTFRCDPISEHNRLYWYRQTLGQGPEFLTYFQNEAQLEKSRLLSDRFSAERPKGSFSTLEIQRTEQGDSAMYLCASSLGVGELEQYFGPGTRLTVT.

This clonotype was detected only a few times. The chain carries TRBV2 and TRBJ2-4; 9 bases are a match to TRBD1. There are 15 residues in the CDR3. Germline trimming cut 3 bases from V and 3 bases from J; bases unmatched to any gene: 3. The V gene's germline CDR1 is SNHLY and CDR2 FYNNEI. This CDR3 is CASSEDRGSKNIQYF. In nucleotides, the CDR3 is TGTGCCAGCAGTGAGGACAGGGGAAGCAAAAACATTCAGTACTTC.

This clonotype was seen at least ten times. The chain recombines TRBV15 with TRBJ2-3; TRBD1 aligns across 8 bases. Germline assignment: CDR1 LNHNV and CDR2 YYDKDF (reference sequence). The length of the CDR3 is 16 residues. The V and J ends lost 1 base and 4 bases, in that order; junction bases with no gene match: 7. In DNA form, the CDR3 reads TGTGCCACCAGCAGAGTTGGGCAGGGGGCAGCAGATACGCAGTATTTT. Protein product: CATSRVGQGAADTQYF.

Turning to this clonotype: A much larger clone lies a single base off, so this may be a read error. V gene TRBV18 combines with J gene TRBJ2-1; D gene unclear. Germline V lookup: CDR1 KGHSH, CDR2 LQKENI. Trimming took 0 bases from V and 10 from J, leaving 10 bases between them. The CDR3 loop spans 13 amino acids. This CDR3 reads CASSPPSATEQFF. CDR3 nucleotide sequence: TGTGCCAGCTCACCACCGTCAGCTACCGAGCAGTTCTTC. Filled out from reference TRBV18 and TRBJ2-1, the complete variable domain reads NAGVMQNPRHLVRRRGQEARLRCSPMKGHSHVYWYRQLPEEGLKFMVYLQKENIIDESGMPKERFSAEFPKEGPSILRIQQVVRGDSAAYFCASSPPSATEQFFGPGTRLTVL.

This clonotype was counted only a few times. The gene calls are TRBV20-1 and TRBJ2-5, with D perhaps matching TRBD2 (6 bases). The V gene lost 1 base and the J gene lost 5 bases, with 14 bases spanning the gap. The CDR3 contains 14 residues. Germline V gives CDR1 DFQATT, CDR2 SNEGSKA (reference sequence). The CDR3 region has the DNA TGCAGTGCTAGAGTAGGGGCCGCGGGGGAGACCCAGTACTTC. Residues: CSARVGAAGETQYF.

This clonotype was detected many times. Here the CDR3 reads CASSFLAGGFREQYF. DNA for the CDR3: TGTGCCAGCAGCTTCTTAGCGGGAGGGTTTCGGGAGCAGTACTTC. V is TRBV11-2 and J is TRBJ2-7; 11 positions agree with TRBD2. Trimming cost V 3 bases and J 7 bases; bases outside gene matches: 8. The CDR3 contains 15 residues. Germline loops: CDR1 SGHAT, CDR2 FQNNGV.

This clonotype was observed a handful of times. V is TRBV19 and J is TRBJ2-4; no reliable D call. The germline V and J ends were trimmed by 3 bases and 0 bases, with 6 bases remaining between them. Germline assignment: CDR1 LNHDA and CDR2 SQIVND (reference sequence). The CDR3 totals 14 residues. CDR3 sequence: CASSIGLAKNIQYF. DNA of the CDR3: TGTGCCAGTAGTATTGGGCTAGCCAAAAACATTCAGTACTTC.

At least ten counts were recorded for this clonotype. The rearrangement joins TRBV3-1 to TRBJ1-5; D not certain. In germline, CDR1 is LGHDT, CDR2 YNNKEL (reference sequence). This CDR3 is 15 amino acids long. The V gene lost 0 bases and the J gene lost 6 bases, with 12 bases spanning the gap. CDR3 sequence reads: CASSQDLTTPQPQHF. The CDR3 nucleotides are TGTGCCAGCAGCCAAGATCTGACGACTCCTCAGCCCCAGCATTTT.

The gene calls are TRBV28 and TRBJ1-2; a weak D match, TRBD1 (6 bases). Germline V gives CDR1 MDHEN, CDR2 SYDVKM. The CDR3 consists of 15 residues. V lost 3 bases and J lost 3, with 14 bases in between. CDR3 in amino acids: CASSFWGRFDYGYTF. In DNA form, the CDR3 reads TGTGCCAGCAGTTTTTGGGGGCGATTCGACTATGGCTACACCTTC.

This clonotype was observed at least ten times. The rearrangement joins TRBV7-9 to TRBJ1-1, with D unresolved. The germline gives CDR1 SEHNR, CDR2 FQNEAQ (reference sequence). The CDR3 runs 12 residues. The V gene lost 8 bases and the J gene lost 2 bases, with 9 bases spanning the gap. The CDR3 region is CASGYANTEAFF. The CDR3 DNA reads TGTGCCAGCGGATACGCTAACACTGAAGCTTTCTTT. The variable domain in full, with the rest retrieved from reference TRBV7-9 and TRBJ1-1, is DTGVSQNPRHKITKRGQNVTFRCDPISEHNRLYWYRQTLGQGPEFLTYFQNEAQLEKSRLLSDRFSAERPKGSFSTLEIQRTEQGDSAMYLCASGYANTEAFFGQGTRLTVV.

This chain uses TRBV20-1 with TRBJ2-1; TRBD2 aligns across 11 bases. Germline V lookup: CDR1 DFQATT, CDR2 SNEGSKA (reference sequence). V trimming: 7 bases; J trimming: 0 bases; junction bases outside the gene matches: 5. The CDR3 extends over 15 amino acids. The CDR3 here is CSVVSGRASYNEQFF. CDR3 sequence (DNA): TGCAGTGTTGTTAGCGGGAGGGCCTCCTACAATGAGCAGTTCTTC.

This clonotype was detected many times. This rearrangement joins TRBV20-1 to TRBJ2-7, with D perhaps TRBD2 (5 bases). The ends were cut back, 6 bases at V and 0 bases at J, with 18 bases in the middle. This CDR3 region has 15 residues. Per germline, CDR1 DFQATT and CDR2 SNEGSKA (reference sequence). Here the CDR3 reads CSAPSVSVRSYEQYF. The CDR3 region has the DNA TGCAGTGCCCCGTCCGTTAGCGTACGCTCCTACGAGCAGTACTTC.

The chain carries TRBV11-2 and TRBJ2-1, with TRBD2 matching 13 bases. The CDR3 is made up of 17 amino acids. CDR1 is SGHAT and CDR2 is FQNNGV in the germline V gene. Losses at the gene ends were 1 base for V and 8 bases for J; bases not matched to a gene: 8. The CDR3: CASSLGGTSGVVYEQFF. The CDR3 coding sequence is TGTGCCAGCAGCTTAGGGGGGACTAGCGGGGTCGTCTATGAGCAGTTCTTC. The complete variable domain, with remaining parts taken from reference TRBV11-2 and TRBJ2-1, reads EAGVAQSPRYKIIEKRQSVAFWCNPISGHATLYWYQQILGQGPKLLIQFQNNGVVDDSQLPKDRFSAERLKGVDSTLKIQPAKLEDSAVYLCASSLGGTSGVVYEQFFGPGTRLTVL.

In this sample, this clonotype turned up many times. The chain is built from TRBV20-1 and TRBJ1-6, with D hard to call. Germline V gene lookup returns CDR1 DFQATT and CDR2 SNEGSKA (reference sequence). V was pared by 5 bases and J by 9 bases, with 14 bases between. The CDR3 has 13 amino acids. Here the CDR3 reads CSAPNTARSPLHF. The DNA of the CDR3 is TGCAGTGCTCCGAACACCGCCCGTTCACCCCTCCACTTT.

This clonotype was picked up a small number of times. The rearrangement joins TRBV5-1 to TRBJ2-7; D is uncertain. Trimming cost V 2 bases and J 3 bases, with 9 bases left between them. This CDR3 is 13 amino acids long. Germline-derived CDR1 and CDR2 are SGHRS and YFSETQ. For the CDR3, the DNA is TGCGCCAGCAGCTTCGAGACGAACTACGAGCAGTACTTC. Encoded protein: CASSFETNYEQYF.

Ten or more counts support this clonotype. The chain recombines TRBV20-1 with TRBJ2-1; possible D gene TRBD2, 5 bases. Germline values: CDR1 DFQATT, CDR2 SNEGSKA (reference sequence). This CDR3 contains 11 residues. V lost 4 bases, J lost 6 bases, and 7 bases lay in between. CDR3 nucleotide sequence: TGCAGTGCTAACGGGATCAATGAGCAGTTCTTC. Translated: CSANGINEQFF.

The chain carries TRBV6-2 or TRBV6-3 and TRBJ2-1; D is unresolved. Germline CDR1 MNHEY, CDR2 SVGEGT. There are 15 residues in the CDR3. The germline V and J ends were trimmed by 5 bases and 0 bases, with 11 bases remaining between them. CDR3 DNA: TGTGCCAGCAGTGGGTCTGTCAGCTCCTACAATGAGCAGTTCTTC. Protein: CASSGSVSSYNEQFF.

This clonotype was seen ten or more times. This chain joins TRBV27 and TRBJ1-4; D unclear. Germline-derived CDR1 and CDR2 are MNHEY and SMNVEV (reference sequence). The CDR3 is 13 residues long. The ends were cut back, 3 bases at V and 8 bases at J, with 10 bases in the middle. CDR3 sequence: CASSFLGGEKLFF. The CDR3, as DNA: TGTGCCAGCAGTTTTCTGGGAGGAGAAAAACTGTTTTTT.

This clonotype was found a few times. The rearrangement links TRBV4-1 to TRBJ2-3; D may be TRBD1 or TRBD2 (5 bases each). The CDR3 is 17 residues long. Germline V gene lookup returns CDR1 MGHRA and CDR2 YSYEKL. The ends were cut back, 0 bases at V and 7 bases at J, with 20 bases in the middle. The CDR3 sequence is CASSQEGTTRSSNTQYF. The CDR3, as DNA: TGCGCCAGCAGCCAAGAGGGGACGACCCGTTCTTCGAATACGCAGTATTTT.

In the case of this clonotype: A read error is possible here, since a much larger clone lies one base away. J is TRBJ2-3 and V is TRBV5-1, with TRBD2 identical over 8 bases. This CDR3 spans 15 amino acids. V lost 0 bases and J lost 5; bases outside the gene matches: 5. Germline V gene data show CDR1 as SGHRS and CDR2 as YFSETQ. The CDR3 bases are TGCGCCAGCAGCTTGGTTAGTCTAGCGGGAGATACGCAGTATTTT. Translating gives CASSLVSLAGDTQYF.

This clonotype was seen many times. This sequence joins TRBV11-2 and TRBJ2-7; 12 bases map to TRBD2. V gave up 5 bases and J gave up 6 bases; unmatched junction bases: 8. The length of the CDR3 is 15 residues. From germline, CDR1 is SGHAT and CDR2 FQNNGV. The CDR3 DNA follows: TGTGCCAGCAGCCCATCACTAGCGGGAGGTACCGAGCAGTACTTC. Its translation: CASSPSLAGGTEQYF.

This sequence joins TRBV6-1 and TRBJ1-4, with 7 bases lining up with TRBD1. After removal of 10 bases from V and 6 bases from J, the junction contained 14 bases not matched to a gene. CDR3 size: 15 residues. The V gene's germline CDR1 is MNHNS and CDR2 SASEGT. As DNA, the CDR3 is TGTGCCACCGTGACAGGGAAGTTATTGGATGAAAAACTGTTTTTT. Translated: CATVTGKLLDEKLFF.

This clonotype has only a few counts. The chain is built from TRBV20-1 and TRBJ2-7, with 7 positions matching TRBD2. The CDR3 covers 15 residues. CDR1 is DFQATT and CDR2 is SNEGSKA in the germline V gene (reference sequence). With V trimmed by 0 bases and J by 2 bases, 7 bases remained unmatched. The DNA of the CDR3 is TGCAGTGCTAGAGATTACAGGCGGGAGACCTACGAGCAGTACTTC. Translating it yields CSARDYRRETYEQYF.